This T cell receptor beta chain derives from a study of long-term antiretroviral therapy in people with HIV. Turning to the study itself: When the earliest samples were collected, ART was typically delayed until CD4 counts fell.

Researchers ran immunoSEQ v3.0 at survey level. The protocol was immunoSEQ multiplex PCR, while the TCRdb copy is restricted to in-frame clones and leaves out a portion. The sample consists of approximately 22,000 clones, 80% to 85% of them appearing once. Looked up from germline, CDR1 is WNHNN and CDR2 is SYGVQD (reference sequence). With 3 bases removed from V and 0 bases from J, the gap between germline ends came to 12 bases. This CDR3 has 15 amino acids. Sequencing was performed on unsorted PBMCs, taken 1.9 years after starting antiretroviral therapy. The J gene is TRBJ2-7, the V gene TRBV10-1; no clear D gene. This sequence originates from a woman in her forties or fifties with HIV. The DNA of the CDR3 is TGCGCCAGCAGTGATGGGCGGTTGTGCTCCTACGAGCAGTACTTC. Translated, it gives CASSDGRLCSYEQYF.